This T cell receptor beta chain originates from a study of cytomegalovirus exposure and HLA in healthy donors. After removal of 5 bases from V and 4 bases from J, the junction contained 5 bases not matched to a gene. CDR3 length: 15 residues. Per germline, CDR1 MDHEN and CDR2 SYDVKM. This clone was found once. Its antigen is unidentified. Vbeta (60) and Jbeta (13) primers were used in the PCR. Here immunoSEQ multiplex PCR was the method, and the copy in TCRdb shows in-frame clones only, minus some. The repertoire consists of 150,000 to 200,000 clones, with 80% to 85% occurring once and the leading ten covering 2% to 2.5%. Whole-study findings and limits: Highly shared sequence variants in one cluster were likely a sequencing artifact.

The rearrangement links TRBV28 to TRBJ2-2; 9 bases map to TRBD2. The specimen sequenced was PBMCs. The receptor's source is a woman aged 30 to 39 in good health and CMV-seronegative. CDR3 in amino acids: CASSPSGIITGELFF. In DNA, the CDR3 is TGTGCCAGCAGTCCTAGCGGGATTATCACCGGGGAGCTGTTTTTT.